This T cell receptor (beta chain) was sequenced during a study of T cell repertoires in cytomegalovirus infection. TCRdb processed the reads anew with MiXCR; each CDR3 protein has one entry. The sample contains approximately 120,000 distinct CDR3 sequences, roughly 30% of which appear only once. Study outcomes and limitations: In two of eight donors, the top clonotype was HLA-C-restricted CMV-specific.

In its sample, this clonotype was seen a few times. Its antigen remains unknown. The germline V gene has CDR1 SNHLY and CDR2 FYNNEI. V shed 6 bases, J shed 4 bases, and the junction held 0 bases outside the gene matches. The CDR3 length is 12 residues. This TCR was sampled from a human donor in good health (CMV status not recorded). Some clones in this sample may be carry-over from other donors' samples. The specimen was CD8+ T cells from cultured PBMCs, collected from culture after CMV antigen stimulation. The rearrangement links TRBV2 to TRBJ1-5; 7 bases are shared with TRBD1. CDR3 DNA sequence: TGTGCCAGCAGGACAGGGAATCAGCCCCAGCATTTT. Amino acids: CASRTGNQPQHF.